Ten or more counts support the clone carrying this TCR beta chain. As yet, its antigen is unknown. These data are taken from a study of early T cells in non-severe SARS-CoV-2 infection. Study information: Sequencing was performed on bulk RNA from unsorted whole blood, leaving chains unpaired.

Unique molecular identifiers were attached to individual cDNA molecules. Via MiXCR, TCRdb re-called the 5' RACE reads, giving one row per CDR3 protein. The table shows about 80,000 distinct CDR3 sequences, with about an eighth occurring only once. Study-level results: Sequences matched to VDJdb favored anti-spike CD8 responses, while private and CD4 specificities were missed.

The CDR3 runs to 14 residues. Germline CDR1 KGHSH, CDR2 LQKENI. Trimming at V came to 3 bases and at J to 2 bases, leaving 3 bases not matched to a gene. This clonotype originated in an adult who was a healthcare worker with PCR-confirmed SARS-CoV-2 infection or an uninfected control (not recorded which). The chain is built from TRBV18 and TRBJ2-7, with 8 positions matching TRBD1. Sequencing input: whole blood. The CDR3 reads CASSPGQGPYEQYF. CDR3 nucleotide sequence: TGTGCCAGCTCACCTGGACAGGGCCCCTACGAGCAGTACTTC.